The 22 T cell receptor beta chains below were found in one sample sequenced in a study of CD4 T cells in relation to SARS-CoV-2 and coronaviruses. Sequenced by immunoSEQ multiplex PCR; TCRdb stores in-frame clones only, minus some. The sample includes some 19,000 clones, 70% to 80% of them seen just once. Their antigens remain unidentified. CD4+ T cells from unexposed donors were obtained before the COVID-19 pandemic (2011-2018). CD4+ T cells were isolated from the cells after more than nine days of culture. The specimen was CD4+ T cells from PBMCs, cultured in vitro. The receptors derive from a human donor in good health.

The chain couples TRBV10-1 to TRBJ1-1; 8 nucleotides agree with TRBD1. The trim removed 7 bases at V and 3 bases at J, leaving 10 bases unmatched. Germline loops: CDR1 WNHNN, CDR2 SYGVQD (reference sequence). The CDR3 runs to 15 residues. The CDR3 coding sequence is TGCGCCAGCATCCATCCTCAGGGGGCTGACACTGAAGCTTTCTTT. It specifies CASIHPQGADTEAFF.

The gene calls are TRBV5-1 and TRBJ1-3; D uncertain. V lost 0 bases and J lost 0, with 10 bases in between. CDR3 length: 16 amino acids. Germline CDR1 SGHRS, CDR2 YFSETQ. The CDR3 spells CASSLDGRDSGNTIYF. The CDR3 DNA follows: TGCGCCAGCAGCTTGGACGGGCGAGACTCTGGAAACACCATATATTTT.

The CDR3 sequence is CASRADRERTGELFF. The DNA for the CDR3 is TGTGCCAGCAGAGCGGACAGGGAAAGGACCGGGGAGCTGTTTTTT. The rearrangement joins TRBV27 to TRBJ2-2, with 8 nucleotides matching TRBD1. CDR3 size: 15 residues. Germline trimming cut 6 bases from V and 5 bases from J; bases unmatched to any gene: 8. Germline V gene sequence: CDR1 MNHEY, CDR2 SMNVEV (reference sequence).

The V and J genes are TRBV4-2 and TRBJ2-7; D unclear. The CDR3 length is 15 residues. V shed 1 base and J shed 4 bases, with 14 bases lying between them. Germline CDR1 LGHNA, CDR2 YNFKEQ. The CDR3 loop reads CASSQGPGDGYEQYF. In DNA form, the CDR3 reads TGTGCCAGCAGCCAAGGACCTGGCGACGGGTACGAGCAGTACTTC.

J is TRBJ1-1 and V is TRBV2; 7 nucleotides match TRBD1. The germline CDR1 and CDR2 sequences are SNHLY and FYNNEI. CDR3 size: 14 residues. J lost 3 bases, V lost 6 bases, and 7 bases had no gene match. The CDR3 spells CASRGARGYTEAFF. The CDR3 region has the DNA TGTGCCAGCAGGGGGGCCAGGGGGTACACTGAAGCTTTCTTT.

The table lists this clone with a few counts. V is TRBV6-2 or TRBV6-3 and J is TRBJ1-2; D remains ambiguous. Between the trimmed V and J ends, which lost 7 bases and 4 bases, there was a span of 13 bases. This CDR3 has 13 residues. The germline V gene encodes CDR1 MNHEY and CDR2 SVGEGT. The CDR3 DNA reads TGTGCCAGCACCCCGTTTCCCTTCTATGGCTACACCTTC. As protein: CASTPFPFYGYTF.

The chain recombines TRBV28 with TRBJ2-5; D might be TRBD1 or TRBD2, each matching 7 bases. Germline CDR1 reads MDHEN; CDR2 reads SYDVKM. This CDR3 has 14 amino acids. Trimming left V 6 bases short and J 4 bases short, with 15 bases between. The CDR3 DNA reads TGTGCCAGCAGCAGACAGGGAGGGCCAGAGACCCAGTACTTC. As protein: CASSRQGGPETQYF. Using reference TRBV28 and TRBJ2-5 for the parts outside the CDR3, the full variable domain is DVKVTQSSRYLVKRTGEKVFLECVQDMDHENMFWYRQDPGLGLRLIYFSYDVKMKEKGDIPEGYSVSREKKERFSLILESASTNQTSMYLCASSRQGGPETQYFGPGTRLLVL.

This sequence joins TRBV6-5 and TRBJ1-5; D unresolved. This CDR3 has 15 amino acids. CDR1 and CDR2 from the germline V gene are MNHEY and SVGAGI. Trimming took 6 bases from V and 3 from J, leaving 15 bases between them. The CDR3 spells CASRVSGTVNQPQHF. For the CDR3, the DNA is TGTGCCAGCAGGGTCTCGGGTACAGTCAATCAGCCCCAGCATTTT.

In nucleotides, the CDR3 is TGCGCCAGCAGCTTAGACCCACGAAGTACAGATACGCAGTATTTT. It specifies CASSLDPRSTDTQYF. The chain carries TRBV5-1 and TRBJ2-3; D not certain. This CDR3 region has 15 residues. Germline-derived CDR1 and CDR2 are SGHRS and YFSETQ. The V end was cut by 2 bases, the J end by 3 bases, with 13 bases between.

The chain is built from TRBV10-3 and TRBJ2-7, with D hard to call. This CDR3 is 15 amino acids long. Trimming stripped 2 bases from V and 1 base from J, with 12 bases between. CDR1 and CDR2 (germline): ENHRY, SYGVKD. The CDR3 is CAISETPFGSYEQYF. The CDR3 DNA reads TGTGCCATCAGTGAGACTCCCTTCGGGTCCTACGAGCAGTACTTC.

This chain joins TRBV6-6 and TRBJ2-1; D gene ambiguous. Germline V gene data show CDR1 as MNHNY and CDR2 as SVGAGI (reference sequence). This CDR3 is built from 11 residues. V lost 2 bases to trimming and J lost 9 bases, with 5 bases between them. This chain's CDR3 is CASSYISEQFF. CDR3 DNA: TGTGCCAGCAGTTACATTTCTGAGCAGTTCTTC.

For the CDR3, the DNA is TGTGCCAGCAGCCCGCAGGGACGGCTTAGCAATCAGCCCCAGCATTTT. Protein product: CASSPQGRLSNQPQHF. The gene calls are TRBV7-8 and TRBJ1-5; D possibly corresponds to TRBD1 (5 bases). CDR1 is SGHVS, CDR2 FQNEAQ, per germline. The CDR3 totals 16 residues. V gave up 5 bases and J gave up 0 bases, with 14 bases separating them.

This clone was found once. The CDR3 DNA sequence: TGTGCCAGCAGTCTGGTGGAAGGACATGGCTACACCTTC. Translated, it gives CASSLVEGHGYTF. This rearrangement joins TRBV12-3 or TRBV12-4 to TRBJ1-2; D not resolved. The CDR3 contains 13 residues. The V gene lost 5 bases and the J gene lost 6 bases, with 13 bases spanning the gap.

The chain has TRBV7-2 and TRBJ2-2; D gene uncertain. V gave up 1 base and J gave up 4 bases, with 10 bases separating them. The CDR3 totals 15 residues. Germline CDR1 SGHTA, CDR2 FQGNSA. The DNA for the CDR3 is TGTGCCAGCAGCTTAGTTGGCTCGACCACCGGGGAGCTGTTTTTT. Encoded protein: CASSLVGSTTGELFF.

This clone appeared a few times. The J gene is TRBJ1-2, the V gene TRBV2; D is unclear. Germline values: CDR1 SNHLY, CDR2 FYNNEI. V was shortened by 3 bases and J by 4 bases, with 6 bases between the two germline ends. This CDR3 region has 12 residues. This chain's CDR3 is CASSEYRYGYTF. The CDR3 region has the DNA TGTGCCAGCAGTGAGTACCGCTATGGCTACACCTTC.

This sequence joins TRBV4-3 and TRBJ1-5, with D hard to call. Germline V gives CDR1 LGHNA, CDR2 YSLEER. V dropped 0 bases and J dropped 2 bases, with 14 bases sitting between them. The CDR3 consists of 17 residues. The DNA of the CDR3 is TGCGCCAGCAGCCAAGATCTCATTCGAGGCGGCAATCAGCCCCAGCATTTT. Protein sequence: CASSQDLIRGGNQPQHF.

This chain uses TRBV7-3 with TRBJ1-1, with TRBD1 as a possible D gene (6 bases). CDR3 length equals 14 residues. The ends were cut back, 5 bases at V and 2 bases at J, with 12 bases in the middle. Germline V lookup: CDR1 SGHTA, CDR2 FQGTGA. The CDR3 nucleotides read TGTGCCAGCAGCAAGGGGGGACCCAACACTGAAGCTTTCTTT. This codes for CASSKGGPNTEAFF.

The gene calls are TRBV2 and TRBJ2-7, with D perhaps TRBD2 (5 bases). V lost 1 base and J lost 4, with 11 bases in between. The CDR3 covers 14 residues. Germline V lookup: CDR1 SNHLY, CDR2 FYNNEI. Written as DNA, the CDR3 is TGTGCCAGCAGTGAAGTACCAGCGGCTTACGAGCAGTACTTC. Encoded protein: CASSEVPAAYEQYF.

This clone has a handful of counts. This chain uses TRBV7-9 with TRBJ2-5; 8 bases map to TRBD1. The J segment lost 4 bases and the V segment lost 8 bases, leaving 18 bases of the junction unmatched. Germline V gene lookup returns CDR1 SEHNR and CDR2 FQNEAQ (reference sequence). The CDR3 is 17 amino acids. CDR3 amino acids: CASQFQGAIGGVETQYF. In DNA, the CDR3 is TGTGCCAGCCAATTCCAGGGGGCAATAGGTGGCGTAGAGACCCAGTACTTC.

The chain joins TRBV12-3 or TRBV12-4 to TRBJ2-3, with D possibly TRBD2 on 6 matching bases. The length of the CDR3 is 13 residues. The germline V and J ends were trimmed by 8 bases and 1 base, with 10 bases remaining between them. CDR3 DNA: TGTGCCAGCGGGCCGGGGGGCACAGATACGCAGTATTTT. Protein product: CASGPGGTDTQYF.

The rearrangement joins TRBV19 to TRBJ1-1, with 7 bases matching TRBD1. CDR3 length: 14 amino acids. Germline V gene lookup returns CDR1 LNHDA and CDR2 SQIVND (reference sequence). J lost 2 bases, V lost 8 bases, and 8 bases had no gene match. In nucleotides, the CDR3 is TGTGCCAGTTTAGAGGGGGCGGGAAACACTGAAGCTTTCTTT. It is translated as CASLEGAGNTEAFF.

The V gene is TRBV5-1, the J gene TRBJ2-1; D unclear. CDR3 length: 13 amino acids. V was clipped by 0 bases and J by 5 bases, with 6 bases between them. Germline V gene sequence: CDR1 SGHRS, CDR2 YFSETQ. The CDR3 region has the DNA TGCGCCAGCAGCTTGGAACTGGACAATGAGCAGTTCTTC. This translates into CASSLELDNEQFF.